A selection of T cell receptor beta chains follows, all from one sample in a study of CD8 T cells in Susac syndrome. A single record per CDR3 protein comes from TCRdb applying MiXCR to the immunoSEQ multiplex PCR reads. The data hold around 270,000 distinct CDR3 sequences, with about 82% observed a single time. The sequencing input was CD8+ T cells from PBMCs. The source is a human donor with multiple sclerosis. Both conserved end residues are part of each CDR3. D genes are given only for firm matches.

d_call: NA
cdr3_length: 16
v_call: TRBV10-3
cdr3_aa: CASSRRLVEINNEQFF

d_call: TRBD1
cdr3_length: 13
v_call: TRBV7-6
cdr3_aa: CASRQGMADTQYF

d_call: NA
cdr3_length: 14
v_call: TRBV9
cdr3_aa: CASSAQGGRQPQHF

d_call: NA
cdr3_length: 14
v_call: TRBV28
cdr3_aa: CASSLYPAGDEQFF

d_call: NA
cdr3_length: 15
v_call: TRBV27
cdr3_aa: CASSPLGSGGDEQYF

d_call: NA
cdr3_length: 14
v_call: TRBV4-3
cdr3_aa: CASSQGDSGYEQYF

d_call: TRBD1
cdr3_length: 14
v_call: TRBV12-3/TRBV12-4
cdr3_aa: CASSPTGLVNEQFF

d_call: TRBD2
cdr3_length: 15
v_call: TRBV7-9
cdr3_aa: CASSYERGPYNEQFF

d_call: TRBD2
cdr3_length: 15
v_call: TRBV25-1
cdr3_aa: CASSEGLAGVREQYF

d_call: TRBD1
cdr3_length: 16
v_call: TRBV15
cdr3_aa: CATSRTSGQLYTEAFF

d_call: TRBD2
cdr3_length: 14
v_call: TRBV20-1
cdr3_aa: CSASLRLAGAQQYF

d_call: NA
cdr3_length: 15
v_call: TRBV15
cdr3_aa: CATSRDSGRTDTQYF

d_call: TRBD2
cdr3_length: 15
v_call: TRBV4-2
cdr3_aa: CASSLEGLVYNEQFF

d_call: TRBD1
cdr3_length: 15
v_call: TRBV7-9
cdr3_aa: CASRPRTGGIYEQYF

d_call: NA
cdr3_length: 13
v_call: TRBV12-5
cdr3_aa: CASGLSPGDTQYF

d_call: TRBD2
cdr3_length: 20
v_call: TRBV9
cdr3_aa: CASSSSQNPGLAESTDTQYF

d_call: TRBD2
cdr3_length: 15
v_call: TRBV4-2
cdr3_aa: CARSQGTSGSYEQYF

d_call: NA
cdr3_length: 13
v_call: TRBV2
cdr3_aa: CASSDARDYEQYF

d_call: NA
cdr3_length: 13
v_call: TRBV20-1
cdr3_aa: CSAIVRSSYEQYF

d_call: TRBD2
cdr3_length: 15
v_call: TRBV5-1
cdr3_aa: CASRRGLAGGYEQYF

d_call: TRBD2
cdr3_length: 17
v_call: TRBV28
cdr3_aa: CASSLYLAGGPGYEQYF

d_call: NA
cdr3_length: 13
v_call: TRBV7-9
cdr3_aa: CASRYSNTGELFF

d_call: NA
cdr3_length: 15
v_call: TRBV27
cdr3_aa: CASSLMRDIQETQYF

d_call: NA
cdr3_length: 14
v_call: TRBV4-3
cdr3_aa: CASSQDEKVHEQYF

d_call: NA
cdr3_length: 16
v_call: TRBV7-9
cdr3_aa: CASSKGTDSGANVLTF

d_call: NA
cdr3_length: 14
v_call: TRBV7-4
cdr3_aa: CASSLEGTRSRAFF

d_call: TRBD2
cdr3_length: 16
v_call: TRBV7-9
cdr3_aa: CASSLLIAGKGGEQFF

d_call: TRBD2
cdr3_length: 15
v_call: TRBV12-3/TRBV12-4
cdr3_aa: CASSPTSGTYNEQFF

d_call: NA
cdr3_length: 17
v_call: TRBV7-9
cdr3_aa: CASSLEPPQAGAYGYTF

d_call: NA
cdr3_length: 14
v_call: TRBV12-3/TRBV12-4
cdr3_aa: CASSLIGNTGELFF

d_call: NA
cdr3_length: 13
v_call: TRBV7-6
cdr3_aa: CASSLAKDTEAFF

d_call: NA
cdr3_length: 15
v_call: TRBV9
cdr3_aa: CASSSPGRDTGELFF

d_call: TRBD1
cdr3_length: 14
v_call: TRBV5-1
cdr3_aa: CASSTTGRNQPQHF

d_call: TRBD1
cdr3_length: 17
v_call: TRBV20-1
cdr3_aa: CSARATGGLSSNQPQHF

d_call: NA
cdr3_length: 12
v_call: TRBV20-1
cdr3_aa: CSAPRTLSEQFF

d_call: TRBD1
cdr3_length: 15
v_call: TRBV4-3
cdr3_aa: CASSRLQGTSYEQYF

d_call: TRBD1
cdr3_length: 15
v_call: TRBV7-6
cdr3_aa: CASSHGTGGGTEAFF

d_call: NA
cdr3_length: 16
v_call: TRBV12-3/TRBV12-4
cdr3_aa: CASSLRWSIPPHEQYF

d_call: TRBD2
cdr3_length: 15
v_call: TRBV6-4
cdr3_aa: CASSDIAGGDNEQFF

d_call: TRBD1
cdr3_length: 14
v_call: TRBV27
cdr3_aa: CASGNRGNPYEQYF

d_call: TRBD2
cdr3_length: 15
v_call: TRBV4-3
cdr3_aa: CASSPGLAPPGELFF

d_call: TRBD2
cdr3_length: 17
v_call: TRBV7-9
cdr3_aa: CASSPVPSGVGTDTQYF

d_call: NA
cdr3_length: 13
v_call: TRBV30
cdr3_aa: CAWSVLRPGEQFF

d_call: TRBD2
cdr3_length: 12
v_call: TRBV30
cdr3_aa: CAWSREGYEQFF

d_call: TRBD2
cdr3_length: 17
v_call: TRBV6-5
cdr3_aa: CASSYSQNGGSVDEQFF

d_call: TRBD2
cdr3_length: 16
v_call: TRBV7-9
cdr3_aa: CASSKPGTRTDNEQFF

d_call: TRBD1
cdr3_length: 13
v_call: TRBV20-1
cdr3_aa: CSARAQGADEQYF